The 21 T cell receptor beta chains presented below share a single source sample, sequenced in a study of spatial heterogeneity in lung cancer. As to time point: sample taken at primary tumor resection. TCRdb ran MiXCR on the 5' RACE reads and lists one entry per CDR3 protein. The profile shows some 25,000 distinct CDR3 sequences, around 5.1% of them singletons. Sequences were derived from PBMCs, sampled at surgery. These receptors all come from a male donor with early-stage non-small cell lung cancer.

The chain employs TRBV28 and TRBJ1-5; D not resolved. This CDR3 comprises 16 residues. Trimming took 3 bases from V and 0 from J, leaving 12 bases between them. Germline V lookup: CDR1 MDHEN, CDR2 SYDVKM. CDR3 residues: CASSLDPLYSNQPQHF. In nucleotides, the CDR3 is TGTGCCAGCAGTTTGGACCCCCTTTATAGCAATCAGCCCCAGCATTTT. The variable domain in full, completed from reference TRBV28 and TRBJ1-5, reads DVKVTQSSRYLVKRTGEKVFLECVQDMDHENMFWYRQDPGLGLRLIYFSYDVKMKEKGDIPEGYSVSREKKERFSLILESASTNQTSMYLCASSLDPLYSNQPQHFGDGTRLSIL.

This clonotype has a count of ten or more. V gene TRBV6-6 combines with J gene TRBJ2-4; D remains unclear. Trimming removed 2 bases at V and 0 bases at J, with 5 bases between. The CDR3 sequence is 14 residues long. Germline V gene lookup returns CDR1 MNHNY and CDR2 SVGAGI (reference sequence). CDR3 coding DNA: TGTGCCAGCAGTTACGACACAGCCAAAAACATTCAGTACTTC. Its protein product is CASSYDTAKNIQYF.

This clonotype was recorded many times. The chain is built from TRBV29-1 and TRBJ2-2; unclear D gene. Trimming took off 4 bases at V and 7 bases at J, with 10 bases between the two ends. The germline V gene has CDR1 SQVTM and CDR2 ANQGSEA. CDR3 length equals 12 residues. The CDR3 DNA reads as TGCAGCGTTGGAGATACGCACGGGGAGCTGTTTTTT. It codes for CSVGDTHGELFF.

This clonotype was counted many times. The rearrangement joins TRBV12-3 or TRBV12-4 to TRBJ1-5; D is ambiguous. Trimming pared 4 bases from V and 5 bases from J, leaving 6 bases between. This CDR3 has 12 residues. CDR3 bases: TGTGCCAGCAGTTCGACTGATCAGCCCCAGCATTTT. Translation gives CASSSTDQPQHF.

In this sample, this clonotype turned up many times. This chain joins TRBV7-2 and TRBJ1-3; weak D call: TRBD1 (5 bases). The V gene lost 0 bases and the J gene lost 4 bases, with 19 bases spanning the gap. The CDR3 consists of 18 residues. Germline CDR1 SGHTA, CDR2 FQGNSA. CDR3 nucleotides: TGTGCCAGCAGCTTAGCGTTGAACAGGAGAGAGAGAGGAAACACCATATATTTT. Amino acid sequence: CASSLALNRRERGNTIYF.

The table lists this clonotype with a few counts. The gene calls are TRBV6-2 or TRBV6-3 and TRBJ1-6, with 7 positions matching TRBD1. V shed 7 bases and J 3 bases; nucleotides not matched to a gene: 3. CDR1 and CDR2 (germline): MNHEY, SVGEGT. The CDR3 length is 14 residues. In DNA form, the CDR3 reads TGTGCCAGCAACGACAGGGTCTATAATTCACCCCTCCACTTT. It translates to CASNDRVYNSPLHF.

This clonotype showed up many times. This chain uses TRBV3-1 with TRBJ1-1; D gene ambiguous. Germline V gives CDR1 LGHDT, CDR2 YNNKEL (reference sequence). The CDR3 sequence is 16 residues long. V shed 10 bases and J shed 0 bases, with 21 bases lying between them. This CDR3 is CATAPQGRVMNTEAFF. The CDR3 DNA sequence: TGTGCCACCGCCCCCCAAGGGCGAGTCATGAACACTGAAGCTTTCTTT.

In this sample, this clonotype turned up many times. The rearrangement uses TRBV9 and TRBJ1-3, with D uncertain. This CDR3 spans 15 amino acids. The germline V and J ends were trimmed by 0 bases and 0 bases, with 7 bases remaining between them. Per the germline V gene, CDR1 is SGDLS and CDR2 is YYNGEE. DNA for the CDR3: TGTGCCAGCAGCGTAGCAGGAGACTCTGGAAACACCATATATTTT. Amino acids: CASSVAGDSGNTIYF.

The chain's CDR3 is CATKAGRPFGSQYF. In nucleotides, the CDR3 is TGTGCCACTAAGGCTGGGAGGCCTTTTGGTTCGCAGTATTTT. The chain carries TRBV19 and TRBJ2-3, with D perhaps TRBD2 (6 bases). V lost 10 bases and J 10 bases, leaving 24 bases between the germline ends. Germline V lookup: CDR1 LNHDA, CDR2 SQIVND (reference sequence). There are 14 residues in the CDR3.

This clonotype was picked up many times. The chain has TRBV28 and TRBJ2-5; the D gene could be TRBD1 or TRBD2 (5 bases each). The CDR3 covers 15 residues. Per the germline V gene, CDR1 is MDHEN and CDR2 is SYDVKM. V lost 4 bases and J 4 bases, leaving 16 bases between the germline ends. DNA of the CDR3: TGTGCCAGCAGTTGGGGGAATAGTAGGGGAGAGACCCAGTACTTC. Encoded protein: CASSWGNSRGETQYF.

In its sample, this clonotype was seen many times. The V and J genes are TRBV14 and TRBJ1-4, with no clear D. The CDR3 has 14 amino acids. Germline CDR1 and CDR2: SGHDN and FVKESK. Trimming pared 4 bases from V and 5 bases from J, leaving 11 bases between. The CDR3 DNA reads TGTGCCAGCAGCCCTTTAGGCCGAAATGAAAAACTGTTTTTT. It translates to CASSPLGRNEKLFF.

This clonotype was counted ten times or more. The chain has TRBV6-5 and TRBJ2-7; D not certain. This CDR3 comprises 16 residues. Germline V gives CDR1 MNHEY, CDR2 SVGAGI. Trimming removed 0 bases at V and 2 bases at J, with 14 bases between. The CDR3 DNA reads as TGTGCCAGCAGTTACTCCCATCTTGGGGATACCTACGAGCAGTACTTC. As protein: CASSYSHLGDTYEQYF.

Many counts were recorded for this clonotype. This chain uses TRBV2 with TRBJ1-6; 8 bases are a match to TRBD1. The CDR3 sequence is 14 residues long. From germline, CDR1 is SNHLY and CDR2 FYNNEI. The junction had 1 base not matched to a gene; V was cut back by 1 base and J by 8 bases. The CDR3 DNA is TGTGCCAGCAGTGAAGGGACAGGGTATTCACCCCTCCACTTT. This translates into CASSEGTGYSPLHF.

This clonotype was detected ten times or more. The chain has TRBV28 and TRBJ1-5; D is perhaps TRBD1 (6 bases). Per germline, CDR1 MDHEN and CDR2 SYDVKM. V was shortened by 5 bases and J by 4 bases, with 9 bases between the two germline ends. The CDR3 has 13 residues. Here the CDR3 reads CASSRTVNQPQHF. CDR3 sequence (DNA): TGTGCCAGCAGTAGGACAGTTAATCAGCCCCAGCATTTT.

This chain connects TRBV2 to TRBJ2-7; 9 bases agree with TRBD1. Trimming removed 4 bases from V and 4 bases from J; junction bases left unmatched: 5. Looked up from germline, CDR1 is SNHLY and CDR2 is FYNNEI. This CDR3 comprises 14 residues. CDR3 residues: CASSAGTGMYEQYF. In DNA, the CDR3 is TGTGCCAGCAGTGCCGGGACAGGGATGTACGAGCAGTACTTC. The whole variable domain, remainder taken from reference TRBV2 and TRBJ2-7, is EPEVTQTPSHQVTQMGQEVILRCVPISNHLYFYWYRQILGQKVEFLVSFYNNEISEKSEIFDDQFSVERPDGSNFTLKIRSTKLEDSAMYFCASSAGTGMYEQYFGPGTRLTVT.

Judged by abundance, this clonotype is medium-sized. The rearrangement uses TRBV6-5 and TRBJ1-6; tentative D call: TRBD1 (5 bases). The ends were cut back, 4 bases at V and 4 bases at J, with 11 bases in the middle. Germline CDR1 reads MNHEY; CDR2 reads SVGAGI. This CDR3 spans 15 amino acids. The CDR3 loop reads CASSSGFLYNSPLHF. CDR3 in DNA: TGTGCCAGCAGTTCAGGGTTTCTTTATAATTCACCCCTCCACTTT.

This clonotype was seen ten or more times. The genes are TRBV9 and TRBJ2-3; D is ambiguous. Germline V gene data show CDR1 as SGDLS and CDR2 as YYNGEE. The CDR3 has 14 amino acids. V was clipped by 2 bases and J by 4 bases, with 11 bases between them. This chain's CDR3 is CASSVSTVADTQYF. CDR3 nucleotides: TGTGCCAGCAGCGTTAGCACCGTAGCAGATACGCAGTATTTT.

The table lists this clonotype with many counts. V gene TRBV14 combines with J gene TRBJ1-2; D gene uncertain. Trimming shortened V by 0 bases and J by 1 base, and 3 bases separated the two germline ends. The length of the CDR3 is 13 residues. CDR1 SGHDN and CDR2 FVKESK come from the germline V gene. For the CDR3, the DNA is TGTGCCAGCAGCCAAGACCTTAACTATGGCTACACCTTC. The encoded protein is CASSQDLNYGYTF.

This clonotype was recorded at least ten times. This chain links TRBV6-5 with TRBJ1-2, with a possible D match to TRBD1 (5 bases). The CDR3 extends over 11 amino acids. Per germline, CDR1 MNHEY and CDR2 SVGAGI. V gave up 5 bases and J gave up 7 bases, with 8 bases separating them. The CDR3 DNA reads TGTGCCAGCAGTAACAGGCTTGGCTACACCTTC. It translates to CASSNRLGYTF.

This clonotype was observed many times. The chain carries TRBV5-6 and TRBJ2-7; TRBD1 is a possible D gene (6 bases). From germline, CDR1 is SGHDT and CDR2 YYEEEE. Trimming took off 3 bases at V and 5 bases at J, with 15 bases between the two ends. This CDR3 comprises 14 residues. The CDR3 DNA follows: TGTGCCAGCAGCTCCACAGGGAGAATTCACGAGCAGTACTTC. Protein product: CASSSTGRIHEQYF. The entire variable domain, with the rest obtained from reference TRBV5-6 and TRBJ2-7, is as follows: DAGVTQSPTHLIKTRGQQVTLRCSPKSGHDTVSWYQQALGQGPQFIFQYYEEEERQRGNFPDRFSGHQFPNYSSELNVNALLLGDSALYLCASSSTGRIHEQYFGPGTRLTVT.

This clonotype was observed at least ten times. The chain joins TRBV9 to TRBJ2-7, with 11 bases matching TRBD1. The ends lost 4 bases at V and 1 base at J; junction bases unmatched: 10. In germline, CDR1 is SGDLS, CDR2 YYNGEE. This CDR3 is 17 amino acids long. CDR3 sequence: CASSSGTGGPASYEQYF. In DNA form, the CDR3 reads TGTGCCAGCAGCTCCGGGACAGGGGGACCGGCATCCTACGAGCAGTACTTC.